This T cell receptor beta chain originates from a study of cytomegalovirus exposure and HLA in healthy donors. Findings and limits, study-wide: In a later analysis, donors in an Asian-associated ancestry cluster reportedly had fewer N-insertions in productive TCRs than the cohort mean. The study flagged 150 to 200 TCR beta chains as cytomegalovirus-associated. About 90% or about 30% of the time was how often most TCR beta V segments were productive, according to an earlier analysis. Available immune exposure information was restricted to CMV serostatus only.

As for this clone: The antigen is not known.

PCR used 60 Vbeta primers and 13 Jbeta primers. TCRdb's table, derived via immunoSEQ multiplex PCR, lists solely in-frame clones and lacks some. The sample records some 52,000 clones, over 60% being singletons. In germline, CDR1 is MDHEN, CDR2 SYDVKM. V lost 11 bases, J lost 5 bases, and 9 bases stayed unmatched. This CDR3 comprises 14 residues. The receptor's source is a woman in her forties or fifties in good health and CMV-seronegative. The rearrangement joins TRBV28 to TRBJ1-5, with TRBD1 identical over 10 bases. Specimen: PBMCs. The CDR3: CAGNSGTGDQPQHF. CDR3 nucleotides: TGTGCCGGTAACTCCGGGACAGGGGATCAGCCCCAGCATTTT.